The entry below gives a single T cell receptor (beta chain) sequence along with its context. The antigen is not known. PCR involved 60 Vbeta and 13 Jbeta primers. Here immunoSEQ multiplex PCR was the method, and the copy in TCRdb shows in-frame clones only, minus some. The sample lists approximately 150,000 clones; roughly 81% were seen once. This specimen belongs to a study of cytomegalovirus exposure and HLA in healthy donors. The study, taken as a whole, reports: A later analysis linked a missense variant in DCLRE1C to the trimming of TCR beta V and J genes.

The CDR3 runs to 13 residues. CDR1 SNHLY and CDR2 FYNNEI come from the germline V gene. V lost 6 bases and J lost 3; bases outside the gene matches: 5. This rearrangement joins TRBV2 to TRBJ2-7, with TRBD2 matching 7 bases. The receptor was isolated from a girl between 5 and 17 years old in good health and CMV-seropositive. Sequencing was carried out using PBMCs. CDR3 loop: CASSPREGYEQYF. CDR3 in DNA: TGTGCCAGCAGCCCCAGGGAGGGCTACGAGCAGTACTTC.